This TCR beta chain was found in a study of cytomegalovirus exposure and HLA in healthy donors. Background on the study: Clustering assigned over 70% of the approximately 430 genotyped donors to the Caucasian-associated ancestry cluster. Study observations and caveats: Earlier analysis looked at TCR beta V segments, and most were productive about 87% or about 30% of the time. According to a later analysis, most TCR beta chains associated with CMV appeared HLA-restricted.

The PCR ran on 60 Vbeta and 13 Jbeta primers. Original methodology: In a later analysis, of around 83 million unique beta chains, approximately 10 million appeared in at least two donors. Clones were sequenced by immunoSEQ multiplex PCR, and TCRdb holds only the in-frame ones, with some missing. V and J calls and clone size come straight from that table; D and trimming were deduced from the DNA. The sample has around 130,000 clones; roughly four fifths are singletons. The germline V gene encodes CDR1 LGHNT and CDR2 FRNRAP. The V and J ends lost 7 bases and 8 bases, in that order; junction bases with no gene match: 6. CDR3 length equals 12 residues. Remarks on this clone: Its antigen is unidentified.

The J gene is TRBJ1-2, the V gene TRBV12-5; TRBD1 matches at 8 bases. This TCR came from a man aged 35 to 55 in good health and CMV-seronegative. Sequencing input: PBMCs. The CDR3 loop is CASALDRDGYTF. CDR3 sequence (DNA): TGTGCTAGTGCCTTGGACAGGGACGGCTACACCTTC.